This is a list of T cell receptor beta chains from one sample in a study of molecular identifiers for immune sequencing clone quantification. TCRdb re-called the PCR reads with MiXCR, one entry per CDR3 protein. Among over 600,000 distinct CDR3 sequences, 20% were seen once, and the ten largest hold roughly 0.83%. Input material: naive CD8+ T cells from blood, with Jurkat cell RNA spiked in. The receptors originated from a human donor in good health. Some libraries in this study had Jurkat cell RNA spiked in. Each CDR3 is given without its conserved first and last residue. Each record gives: V gene, CDR3 protein.

v_call: TRBV4-3; cdr3_aa: ASSQYGTDSWMNTEAF
v_call: TRBV6-2/TRBV6-3; cdr3_aa: ASRRDTYNEQF
v_call: TRBV6-2/TRBV6-3; cdr3_aa: ASTHGQPFANTGELF
v_call: TRBV27; cdr3_aa: ASSFILAGGGDTQY
v_call: TRBV29-1; cdr3_aa: SVGQGDQPQH
v_call: TRBV4-1; cdr3_aa: ASSHTTGQDYGYT
v_call: TRBV2; cdr3_aa: ASSEWGQADNQPQH
v_call: TRBV5-1; cdr3_aa: ASSFTGTSGGSSYNEQF
v_call: TRBV6-5; cdr3_aa: ASRVGSNTEAF
v_call: TRBV14; cdr3_aa: ASSPNRDRYFQETQY
v_call: TRBV9; cdr3_aa: ASSEGIQQY
v_call: TRBV13; cdr3_aa: VSSLEAGYGYT
v_call: TRBV12-3/TRBV12-4; cdr3_aa: ASSRPTSPHEQF
v_call: TRBV7-9; cdr3_aa: ASSQRGVAGELS
v_call: TRBV6-2/TRBV6-3; cdr3_aa: ASSYPGGQNQPQH
v_call: TRBV29-1; cdr3_aa: SVAGTGRYEQY
v_call: TRBV3-1; cdr3_aa: ASSVGRQEQY
v_call: TRBV27; cdr3_aa: ASSLLSPSVQETQY
v_call: TRBV27; cdr3_aa: ASSSRGYNERLF
v_call: TRBV7-6; cdr3_aa: ASSLGAGPETQY
v_call: TRBV28; cdr3_aa: ASSPRDWYQETQY
v_call: TRBV14; cdr3_aa: ASSQEPSQGATEKLF
v_call: TRBV28; cdr3_aa: ASSLRGHPGNTIY
v_call: TRBV4-1; cdr3_aa: ASSQLQIAGETYEQY
v_call: TRBV7-6; cdr3_aa: ASSLGPLNSNYGYT
v_call: TRBV3-1; cdr3_aa: ASSQWDQSTDTQY
v_call: TRBV4-1; cdr3_aa: ASSQWTGISYEQY
v_call: TRBV7-9; cdr3_aa: ASSLVLVGSAQPQH
v_call: TRBV28; cdr3_aa: AIPQGAAKNIQY
v_call: TRBV29-1; cdr3_aa: SVGGYSGSIVTQY
v_call: TRBV28; cdr3_aa: ASSLWGGIEAF
v_call: TRBV4-3; cdr3_aa: ASSSSTYTSTDTQY
v_call: TRBV20-1; cdr3_aa: SASGLAGEVSYNEQF
v_call: TRBV4-3; cdr3_aa: ASSQEEGASWDGYT
v_call: TRBV7-9; cdr3_aa: ASSSDYTEAF
v_call: TRBV23-1; cdr3_aa: ASRDRDRGPTGELF
v_call: TRBV2; cdr3_aa: ASSFFRTGGSYNEQF
v_call: TRBV6-5; cdr3_aa: ASSYGSGDRETQY
v_call: TRBV12-3/TRBV12-4; cdr3_aa: ASSRTGRQPQH
v_call: TRBV6-6; cdr3_aa: ASSYNNEQF
v_call: TRBV29-1; cdr3_aa: SVGQGLGDEQY
v_call: TRBV5-1; cdr3_aa: ASSSAFGSYEQY
v_call: TRBV6-2/TRBV6-3; cdr3_aa: ASNRQDSYEQY
v_call: TRBV9; cdr3_aa: ASSVGVGSETQY
v_call: TRBV4-3; cdr3_aa: ASSQSQINSPLH
v_call: TRBV29-1; cdr3_aa: SVNLGFSGNTIY
v_call: TRBV27; cdr3_aa: ASSPQPYYEQY
v_call: TRBV11-3; cdr3_aa: ASSEGPSTEQF
v_call: TRBV5-1; cdr3_aa: ASSLGQGVGETQY